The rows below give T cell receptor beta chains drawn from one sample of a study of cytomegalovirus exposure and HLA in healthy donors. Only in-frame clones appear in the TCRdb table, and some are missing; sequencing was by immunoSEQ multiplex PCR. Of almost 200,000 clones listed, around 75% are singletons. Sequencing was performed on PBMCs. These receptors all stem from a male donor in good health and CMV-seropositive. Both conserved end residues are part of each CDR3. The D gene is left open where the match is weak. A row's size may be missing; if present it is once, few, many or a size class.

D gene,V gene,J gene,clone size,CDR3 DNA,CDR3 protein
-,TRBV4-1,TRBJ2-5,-,TGCGCCAGCAGCCAAGAAGGAGGGTCGGAGACCCAGTACTTC,CASSQEGGSETQYF
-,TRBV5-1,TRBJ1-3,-,TGCGCCAGCAGCTTGGCCGCGGACTCTGGAAACACCATATATTTT,CASSLAADSGNTIYF
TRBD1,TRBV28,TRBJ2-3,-,TGTGCCAGCAGTTTATACCTCGGACAGGGGACAGATACGCAGTATTTT,CASSLYLGQGTDTQYF
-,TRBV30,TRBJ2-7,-,TGTGCCTGCGACCGGAGCTCCTACGAGCAGTACTTC,CACDRSSYEQYF
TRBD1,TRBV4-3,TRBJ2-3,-,TGCGCCAGCAGCCCGACAGGGCCCACAGATACGCAGTATTTT,CASSPTGPTDTQYF
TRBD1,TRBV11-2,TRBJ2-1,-,TGTGCCAGCAGCCTAGGGGGCGCACCCCAGGGGGATGAGCAGTTCTTC,CASSLGGAPQGDEQFF
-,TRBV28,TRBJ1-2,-,TGTGCCACCGCTTTTGAGTTCTATGGCTACACCTTC,CATAFEFYGYTF
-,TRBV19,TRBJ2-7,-,TGTGCCAGTGGTCCAGGGTATCACGAGCAGTACTTC,CASGPGYHEQYF
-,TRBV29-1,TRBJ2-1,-,TGCAGCGCCAACCGCCCTGAGACCTACAATGAGCAGTTCTTC,CSANRPETYNEQFF
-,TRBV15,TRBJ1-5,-,TGTGCCACCAATGAGGGGGGGATGAACAATCAGCCCCAGCATTTT,CATNEGGMNNQPQHF
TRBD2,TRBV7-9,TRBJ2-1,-,TGTGCCAGCAGCCCAGGGACTAGCGGAGGACACAATGAGCAGTTCTTC,CASSPGTSGGHNEQFF
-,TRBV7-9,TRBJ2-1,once,TGTGCCAGCAGCTTATCTCTAGGGAGCGATGAGCAGTTCTTC,CASSLSLGSDEQFF
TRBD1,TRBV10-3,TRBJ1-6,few,TGTGCCATCAGTGCCACGGGACAGCAGAATTCACCCCTCCACTTT,CAISATGQQNSPLHF
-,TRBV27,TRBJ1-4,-,TGTGCCAGCAGTCGCGGGGGGCCTCCTGAAAAACTGTTTTTT,CASSRGGPPEKLFF
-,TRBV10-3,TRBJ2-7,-,TGTGCCATCAGTGAGGCCCTAAAGGGGCCCTACGAGCAGTACTTC,CAISEALKGPYEQYF
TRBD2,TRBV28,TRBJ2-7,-,TGTGCCAGCAGTTTGCCAGGACTAGCGGGAGGCGAGCAGTACTTC,CASSLPGLAGGEQYF
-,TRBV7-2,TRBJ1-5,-,TGTGCCAGCAGCTTAGCGACAGGCAATCAGCCCCAGCATTTT,CASSLATGNQPQHF
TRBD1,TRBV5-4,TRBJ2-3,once,TGTGCCAGCAGCTATGGACAGGGACCAGATACGCAGTATTTT,CASSYGQGPDTQYF
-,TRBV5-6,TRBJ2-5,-,TGTGCCAGCAGCCCGGACGGGGTTGGGCGCGGAGAGACCCAGTACTTC,CASSPDGVGRGETQYF
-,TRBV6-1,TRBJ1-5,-,TGTGCCAGCAGTGAAAAGCGGCCCCAGCATTTT,CASSEKRPQHF
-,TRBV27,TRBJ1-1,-,TGTGCCAGCAGAGTACAGGGCAGGGTCTGGACTGAAGCTTTCTTT,CASRVQGRVWTEAFF
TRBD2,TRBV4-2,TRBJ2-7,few,TGTGCCAGCAGCCAAGATTCGAGGACTAGCTTCGGCGAGCAGTACTTC,CASSQDSRTSFGEQYF